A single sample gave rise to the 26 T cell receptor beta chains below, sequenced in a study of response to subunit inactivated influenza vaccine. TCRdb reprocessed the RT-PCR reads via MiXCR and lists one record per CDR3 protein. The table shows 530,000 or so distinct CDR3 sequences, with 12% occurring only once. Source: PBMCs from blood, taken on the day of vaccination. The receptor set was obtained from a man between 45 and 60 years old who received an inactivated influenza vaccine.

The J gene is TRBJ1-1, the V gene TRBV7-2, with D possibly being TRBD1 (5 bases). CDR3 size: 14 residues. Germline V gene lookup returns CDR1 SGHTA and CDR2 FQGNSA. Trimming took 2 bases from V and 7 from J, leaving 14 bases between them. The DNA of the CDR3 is TGTGCCAGCAGCTTAAACAGGCAGGGCAGTGAAGCTTTCTTT. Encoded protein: CASSLNRQGSEAFF.

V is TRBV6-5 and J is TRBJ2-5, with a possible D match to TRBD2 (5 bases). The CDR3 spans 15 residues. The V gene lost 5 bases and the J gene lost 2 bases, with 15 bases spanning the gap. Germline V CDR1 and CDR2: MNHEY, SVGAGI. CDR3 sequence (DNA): TGTGCCAGCAGTACTACGTGGGGAGCTCAAGAGACCCAGTACTTC. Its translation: CASSTTWGAQETQYF.

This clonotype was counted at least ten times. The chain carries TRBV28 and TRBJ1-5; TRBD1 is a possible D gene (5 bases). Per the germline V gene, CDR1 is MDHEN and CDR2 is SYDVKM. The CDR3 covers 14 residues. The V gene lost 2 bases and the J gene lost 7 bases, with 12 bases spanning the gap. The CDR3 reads CASSLPQGVQPQHF. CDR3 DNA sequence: TGTGCCAGCAGTTTACCCCAGGGAGTCCAGCCCCAGCATTTT.

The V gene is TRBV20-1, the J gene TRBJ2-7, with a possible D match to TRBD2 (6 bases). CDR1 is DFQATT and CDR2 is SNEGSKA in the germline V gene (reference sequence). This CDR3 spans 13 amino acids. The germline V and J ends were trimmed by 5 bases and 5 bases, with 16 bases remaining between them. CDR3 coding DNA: TGCAGTGCTGCCGGGGGTCGCGGCCACGAGCAGTACTTC. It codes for CSAAGGRGHEQYF.

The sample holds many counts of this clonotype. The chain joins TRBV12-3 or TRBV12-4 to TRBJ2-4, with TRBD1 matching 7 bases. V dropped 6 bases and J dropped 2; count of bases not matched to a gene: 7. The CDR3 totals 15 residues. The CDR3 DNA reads TGTGCCAGCAGCGTAAACAGGGGTCCCAAAAACATTCAGTACTTC. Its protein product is CASSVNRGPKNIQYF.

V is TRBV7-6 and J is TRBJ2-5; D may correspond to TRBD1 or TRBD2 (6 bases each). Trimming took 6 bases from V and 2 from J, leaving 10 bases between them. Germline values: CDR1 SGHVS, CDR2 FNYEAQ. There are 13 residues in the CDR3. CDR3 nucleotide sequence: TGTGCCAGCAGAGGGGGGAATCAAGAGACCCAGTACTTC. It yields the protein CASRGGNQETQYF.

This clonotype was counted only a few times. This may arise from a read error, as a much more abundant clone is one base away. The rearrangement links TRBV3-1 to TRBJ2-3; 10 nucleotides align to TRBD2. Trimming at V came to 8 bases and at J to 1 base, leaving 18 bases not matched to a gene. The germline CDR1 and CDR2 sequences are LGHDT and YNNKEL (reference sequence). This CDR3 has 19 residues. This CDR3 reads CASCFFPSGRRDRTDTQYF. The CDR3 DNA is TGTGCCAGCTGTTTTTTTCCTAGCGGGAGACGGGATCGCACAGATACGCAGTATTTT.

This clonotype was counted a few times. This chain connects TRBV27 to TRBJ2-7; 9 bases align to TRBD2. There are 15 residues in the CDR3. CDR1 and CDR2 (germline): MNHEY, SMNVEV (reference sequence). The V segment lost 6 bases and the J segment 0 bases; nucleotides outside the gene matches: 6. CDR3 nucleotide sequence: TGTGCCAGCAGCGAAAGCGGGAGGAGCTCCTACGAGCAGTACTTC. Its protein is CASSESGRSSYEQYF.

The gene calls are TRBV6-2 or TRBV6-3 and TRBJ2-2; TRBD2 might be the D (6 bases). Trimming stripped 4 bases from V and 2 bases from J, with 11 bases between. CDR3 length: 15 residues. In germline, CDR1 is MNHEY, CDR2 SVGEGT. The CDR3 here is CASSWEAPNTGELFF. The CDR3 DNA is TGTGCCAGCAGTTGGGAGGCCCCCAACACCGGGGAGCTGTTTTTT.

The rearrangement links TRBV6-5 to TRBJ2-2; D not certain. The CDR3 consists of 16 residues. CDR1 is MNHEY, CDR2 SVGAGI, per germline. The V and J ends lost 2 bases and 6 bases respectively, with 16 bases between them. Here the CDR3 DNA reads TGTGCCAGCAGTTACGGGCGGCAGGCCCGCTCCGGGGAGCTGTTTTTT. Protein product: CASSYGRQARSGELFF.

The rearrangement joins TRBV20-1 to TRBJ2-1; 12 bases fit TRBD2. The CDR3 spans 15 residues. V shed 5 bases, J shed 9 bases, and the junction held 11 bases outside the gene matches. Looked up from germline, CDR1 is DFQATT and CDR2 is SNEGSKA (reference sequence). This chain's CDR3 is CSASRLAGVWTEQFF. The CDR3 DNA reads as TGCAGTGCTTCACGACTAGCGGGAGTTTGGACTGAGCAGTTCTTC.

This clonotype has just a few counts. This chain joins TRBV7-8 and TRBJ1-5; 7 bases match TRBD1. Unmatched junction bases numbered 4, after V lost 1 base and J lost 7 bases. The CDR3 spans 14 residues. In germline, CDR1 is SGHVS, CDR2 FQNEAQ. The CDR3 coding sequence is TGTGCCAGCAGCTTAGAGAGACAGGGACAGCCCCAGCATTTT. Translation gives CASSLERQGQPQHF.

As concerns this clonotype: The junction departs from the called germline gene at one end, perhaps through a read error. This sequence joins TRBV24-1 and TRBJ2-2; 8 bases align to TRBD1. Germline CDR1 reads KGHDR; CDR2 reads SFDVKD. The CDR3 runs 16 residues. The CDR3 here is CATSDPRQGNAGELFF. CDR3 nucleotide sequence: TGTGCCACCAGTGATCCCCGACAGGGGAACGCCGGGGAGCTGTTTTTT.

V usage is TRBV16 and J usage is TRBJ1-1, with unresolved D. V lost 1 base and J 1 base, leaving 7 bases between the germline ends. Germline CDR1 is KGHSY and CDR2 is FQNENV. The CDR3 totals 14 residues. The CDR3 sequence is CASSQFGKNTEAFF. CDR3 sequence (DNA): TGTGCCAGCAGCCAATTCGGCAAGAACACTGAAGCTTTCTTT.

DNA for the CDR3: TGCGCCAGCAGACTCGAGACAGGGGGCCCCTACGAGCAGTACTTC. It yields the protein CASRLETGGPYEQYF. The rearrangement links TRBV5-1 to TRBJ2-7, with 10 nucleotides matching TRBD1. Germline assignment: CDR1 SGHRS and CDR2 YFSETQ. This CDR3 region has 15 residues. Trimming took 5 bases from V and 2 from J; bases not matched to a gene: 7.

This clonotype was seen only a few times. In DNA, the CDR3 is TGCGCCAGCAGCTTCACACTAGCGGGAGAAGACGAGCAGTACTTC. Its translation is CASSFTLAGEDEQYF. The chain recombines TRBV5-1 with TRBJ2-7; 11 nucleotides line up with TRBD2. V lost 2 bases to trimming and J lost 5 bases; unmatched junction nucleotides: 6. This CDR3 has 15 residues. From germline, CDR1 is SGHRS and CDR2 YFSETQ.

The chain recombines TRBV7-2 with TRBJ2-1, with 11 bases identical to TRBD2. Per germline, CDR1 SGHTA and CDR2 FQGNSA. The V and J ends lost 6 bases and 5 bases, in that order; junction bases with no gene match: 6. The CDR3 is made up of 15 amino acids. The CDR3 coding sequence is TGTGCCAGCAGGACCGGGACTAGCGGTAACAATGAGCAGTTCTTC. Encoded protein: CASRTGTSGNNEQFF.

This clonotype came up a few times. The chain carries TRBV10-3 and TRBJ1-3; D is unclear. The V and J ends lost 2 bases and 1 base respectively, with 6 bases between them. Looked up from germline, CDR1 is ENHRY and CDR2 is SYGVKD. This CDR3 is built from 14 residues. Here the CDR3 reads CAISEVTSGNTIYF. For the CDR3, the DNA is TGTGCCATCAGTGAGGTCACTTCTGGAAACACCATATATTTT.

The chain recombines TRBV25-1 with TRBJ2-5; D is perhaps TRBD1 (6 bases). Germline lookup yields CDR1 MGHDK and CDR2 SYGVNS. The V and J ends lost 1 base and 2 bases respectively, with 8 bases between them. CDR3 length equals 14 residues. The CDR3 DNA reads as TGTGCCAGCAGTGAATGGACAGAGCAAGAGACCCAGTACTTC. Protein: CASSEWTEQETQYF.

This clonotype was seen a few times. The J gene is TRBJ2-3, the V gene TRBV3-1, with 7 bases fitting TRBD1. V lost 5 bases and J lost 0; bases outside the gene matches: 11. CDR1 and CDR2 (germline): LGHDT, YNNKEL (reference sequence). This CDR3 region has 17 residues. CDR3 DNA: TGTGCCAGCAGCGCCCGACAGGGAACCATTAGCACAGATACGCAGTATTTT. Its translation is CASSARQGTISTDTQYF.

The CDR3 sequence: CASSDNPTTTNEKLFF. Written as DNA, the CDR3 is TGTGCCAGCAGCGACAACCCCACGACAACTAATGAAAAACTGTTTTTT. This chain uses TRBV9 with TRBJ1-4; D unclear. Germline V gives CDR1 SGDLS, CDR2 YYNGEE. V was cut by 3 bases and J by 0 bases, with 12 bases left in between. This CDR3 contains 16 residues. The entire variable domain, with the rest obtained from reference TRBV9 and TRBJ1-4, is as follows: DSGVTQTPKHLITATGQRVTLRCSPRSGDLSVYWYQQSLDQGLQFLIQYYNGEERAKGNILERFSAQQFPDLHSELNLSSLELGDSALYFCASSDNPTTTNEKLFFGSGTQLSVL.

The CDR3 loop is CSASGTQGKSDTQYF. Here the CDR3 DNA reads TGCAGTGCTTCCGGGACCCAAGGAAAATCAGATACGCAGTATTTT. The rearrangement links TRBV20-1 to TRBJ2-3; D is possibly TRBD1 or TRBD2 (5 bases each). This CDR3 region has 15 residues. V shed 5 bases and J shed 4 bases, with 19 bases lying between them. From germline, CDR1 is DFQATT and CDR2 SNEGSKA (reference sequence).

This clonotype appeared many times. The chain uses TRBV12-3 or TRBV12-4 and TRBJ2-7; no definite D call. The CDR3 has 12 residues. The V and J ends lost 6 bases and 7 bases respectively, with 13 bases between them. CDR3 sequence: CASSQGPWEQYF. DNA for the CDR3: TGTGCCAGCAGCCAAGGACCGTGGGAGCAGTACTTC.

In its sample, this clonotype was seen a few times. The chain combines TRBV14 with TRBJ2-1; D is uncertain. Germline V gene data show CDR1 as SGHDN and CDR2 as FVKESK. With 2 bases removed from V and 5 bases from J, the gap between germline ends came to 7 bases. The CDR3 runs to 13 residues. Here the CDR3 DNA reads TGTGCCAGCAGCCAATTTATCGACAATGAGCAGTTCTTC. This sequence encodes CASSQFIDNEQFF. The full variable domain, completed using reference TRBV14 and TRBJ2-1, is EAGVTQFPSHSVIEKGQTVTLRCDPISGHDNLYWYRRVMGKEIKFLLHFVKESKQDESGMPNNRFLAERTGGTYSTLKVQPAELEDSGVYFCASSQFIDNEQFFGPGTRLTVL.

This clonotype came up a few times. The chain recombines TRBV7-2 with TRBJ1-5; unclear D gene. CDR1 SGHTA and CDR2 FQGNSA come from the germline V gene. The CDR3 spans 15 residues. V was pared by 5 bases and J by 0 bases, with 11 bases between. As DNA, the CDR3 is TGTGCCAGCAGCGCAGCTATTTATAGCAATCAGCCCCAGCATTTT. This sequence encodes CASSAAIYSNQPQHF. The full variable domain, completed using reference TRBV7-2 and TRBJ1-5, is GAGVSQSPSNKVTEKGKDVELRCDPISGHTALYWYRQSLGQGLEFLIYFQGNSAPDKSGLPSDRFSAERTGGSVSTLTIQRTQQEDSAVYLCASSAAIYSNQPQHFGDGTRLSIL.

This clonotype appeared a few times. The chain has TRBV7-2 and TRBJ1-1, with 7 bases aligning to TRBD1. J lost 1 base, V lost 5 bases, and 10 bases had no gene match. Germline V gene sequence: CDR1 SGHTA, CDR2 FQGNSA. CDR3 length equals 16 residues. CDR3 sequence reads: CASSLGPGTANTEAFF. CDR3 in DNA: TGTGCCAGCAGCCTAGGTCCCGGGACAGCGAACACTGAAGCTTTCTTT. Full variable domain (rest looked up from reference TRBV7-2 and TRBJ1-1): GAGVSQSPSNKVTEKGKDVELRCDPISGHTALYWYRQSLGQGLEFLIYFQGNSAPDKSGLPSDRFSAERTGGSVSTLTIQRTQQEDSAVYLCASSLGPGTANTEAFFGQGTRLTVV.